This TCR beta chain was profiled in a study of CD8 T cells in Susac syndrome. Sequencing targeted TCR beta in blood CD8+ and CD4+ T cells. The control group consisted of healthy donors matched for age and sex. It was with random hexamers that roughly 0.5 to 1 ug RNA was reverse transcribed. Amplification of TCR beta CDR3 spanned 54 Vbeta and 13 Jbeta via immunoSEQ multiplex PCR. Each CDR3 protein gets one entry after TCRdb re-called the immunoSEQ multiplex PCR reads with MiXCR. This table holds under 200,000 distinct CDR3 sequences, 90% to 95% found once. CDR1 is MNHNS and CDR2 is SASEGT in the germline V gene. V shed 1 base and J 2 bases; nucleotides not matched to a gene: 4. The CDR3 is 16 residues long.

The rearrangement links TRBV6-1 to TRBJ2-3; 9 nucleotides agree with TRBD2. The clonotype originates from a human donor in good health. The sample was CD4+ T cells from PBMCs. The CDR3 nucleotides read TGTGCCAGCAGTGAAGTTCTAGCGGGGAACACAGATACGCAGTATTTT. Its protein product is CASSEVLAGNTDTQYF.